Listed below are T cell receptor beta chains from one sample, sequenced in a study of cytomegalovirus exposure and HLA in healthy donors. Sequenced by immunoSEQ multiplex PCR; TCRdb stores in-frame clones only, minus some. The sample includes 150,000 to 200,000 clones, roughly 83% of them seen just once. Specimen: PBMCs. Every receptor here comes from a man aged 25 to 45 in good health and CMV-seropositive. The CDR3 runs from the conserved cysteine through the conserved F or W. Each record gives: D gene, clone size, V gene, J gene, CDR3 DNA, CDR3 protein. The D gene is left open where the match is weak. Clone size is given for some rows only: seen once, a few or many times, or a class if the clone is expanded.

TRBD1	.	TRBV27	TRBJ2-7	TGTGCCAGCAGTGAGCTTGAAACAGGGGCCCCCTACGAGCAGTACTTC	CASSELETGAPYEQYF
.	.	TRBV6-5	TRBJ2-5	TGTGCCAGCAGAGGAGATGGAGAGACCCAGTACTTC	CASRGDGETQYF
TRBD1	.	TRBV10-3	TRBJ2-5	TGTGCCATCAGTACAGGACAGGGTCAAGAGACCCAGTACTTC	CAISTGQGQETQYF
.	.	TRBV28	TRBJ1-5	TGTGCCAGCAGTTCCTGGCCGGGGCAGCCCCAGCATTTT	CASSSWPGQPQHF
.	once	TRBV11-1	TRBJ1-1	TGTGCCAGCAGCCAAACCCGCCAGATCACTGAAGCTTTCTTT	CASSQTRQITEAFF
.	.	TRBV7-9	TRBJ1-1	TGTGCCAGCAGCTTAGGAGGTGGGCGGGGTAGCACTGAAGCTTTCTTT	CASSLGGGRGSTEAFF
TRBD1	few	TRBV13	TRBJ1-4	TGTGCCAGCAGCCAAACAGGGGCGAATGAAAAACTGTTTTTT	CASSQTGANEKLFF
.	once	TRBV9	TRBJ2-7	TGTGCCAGCAGCGTCCAGGGGCGCGAGCAGTACTTC	CASSVQGREQYF
TRBD1	.	TRBV5-6	TRBJ1-4	TGTGCCAGCAGCGCAGACAGGGCGAGTGAAAAACTGTTTTTT	CASSADRASEKLFF
.	.	TRBV6-1	TRBJ1-3	TGTGCCAGCCAGACAAACTCTGGAAACACCATATATTTT	CASQTNSGNTIYF
.	.	TRBV9	TRBJ2-7	TGTGCCAGCAGCGTAGGTTCAGGGACACCCTCCTACGAGCAGTACTTC	CASSVGSGTPSYEQYF
TRBD1	few	TRBV6-5	TRBJ2-7	TGTGCCAGCAGTTCGACAGGGGGCCGTAACGAGCAGTACTTC	CASSSTGGRNEQYF
TRBD1	once	TRBV5-1	TRBJ1-4	TGCGCCAGCAGCTTGAAAGGGACAGTCAATGAAAAACTGTTTTTT	CASSLKGTVNEKLFF
TRBD1	.	TRBV19	TRBJ2-3	TGTGCCAGTAGTATCTATTTTACAGGGGAGGATACGCAGTATTTT	CASSIYFTGEDTQYF
.	.	TRBV19	TRBJ2-1	TGTGCCACCCAGTCCTCTTACAATGAGCAGTTCTTC	CATQSSYNEQFF
.	many	TRBV6-4	TRBJ2-3	TGTGCCAGCAGTGAGCGGGGTAGCACAGATACGCAGTATTTT	CASSERGSTDTQYF
.	.	TRBV6-1	TRBJ2-3	TGTGCCAGCAGTGAACTCAGGGGAGATACGCAGTATTTT	CASSELRGDTQYF
TRBD1	.	TRBV10-1	TRBJ2-7	TGCGCCAGCAGCCCCGGGCAGGGGGTATCCTACGAGCAGTACTTC	CASSPGQGVSYEQYF
.	.	TRBV12-5	TRBJ2-2	TGTGCTAGTGGTCCCGACACCGGGGAGCTGTTTTTT	CASGPDTGELFF
.	.	TRBV12-5	TRBJ2-1	TGTGCTAGTGGGGACAGCGGCCCGAATGAGCAGTTCTTC	CASGDSGPNEQFF
TRBD2	.	TRBV30	TRBJ2-2	TGTGCCTGGAGTGTACGGGGGGGGACCGGGGAGCTGTTTTTT	CAWSVRGGTGELFF
.	.	TRBV28	TRBJ1-3	TGTGCCAGCAGTTCCGGGACTGTACGTTCTGGAAACACCATATATTTT	CASSSGTVRSGNTIYF
TRBD1	.	TRBV9	TRBJ2-7	TGTGCCAGCAGCTCCGGACAGGGGACCTACGAGCAGTACTTC	CASSSGQGTYEQYF
.	.	TRBV27	TRBJ2-7	TGTGCCAGCAGGTTTGACGGGTCCTACGAGCAGTACTTC	CASRFDGSYEQYF
.	.	TRBV5-6	TRBJ1-1	TGTGCCAGCAGCTTTGGGACACGGAACACTGAAGCTTTCTTT	CASSFGTRNTEAFF
TRBD1	.	TRBV9	TRBJ1-1	TGTGCCAGCAGCCCGACAGGGGGCCGGTGGGCTGAAGCTTTCTTT	CASSPTGGRWAEAFF
TRBD2	once	TRBV9	TRBJ2-3	TGTGCCAGCAGCCCCCGGGGACTAGCGGGGGGGGATACGCAGTATTTT	CASSPRGLAGGDTQYF
TRBD2	few	TRBV4-1	TRBJ2-1	TGCGCCAGCAGCCCGAGGCTTAGCGGGGGATACAATGAGCAGTTCTTC	CASSPRLSGGYNEQFF
TRBD1	.	TRBV10-3	TRBJ1-5	TGTGCCATCAGTCGACAGGGGGTCAATCAGCCCCAGCATTTT	CAISRQGVNQPQHF
.	.	TRBV7-3	TRBJ1-1	TGTGCCAGCAGCTTAACTCGGGGTGCTGAAGCTTTCTTT	CASSLTRGAEAFF
TRBD1	.	TRBV27	TRBJ1-1	TGTGCCAGCAGTTTTTTCCCAGGGGGCCTGAACACTGAAGCTTTCTTT	CASSFFPGGLNTEAFF
TRBD2	.	TRBV7-4	TRBJ2-3	TGTGCCAGCAGCTTAATCGGGAGGGCTGATACGCAGTATTTT	CASSLIGRADTQYF
TRBD1	.	TRBV6-6	TRBJ2-2	TGTGCCAGCAGTTACGGGGACAGCGACACCGGGGAGCTGTTTTTT	CASSYGDSDTGELFF
TRBD1	.	TRBV20-1	TRBJ1-2	TGCAGTGCTAGGACAGGGTATGGCTACACCTTC	CSARTGYGYTF
TRBD2	once	TRBV7-9	TRBJ2-7	TGTGCCAGCAGCTCCTTAAGTCGGACTAGCGTTTCCTACGAGCAGTACTTC	CASSSLSRTSVSYEQYF
.	few	TRBV11-3	TRBJ1-1	TGTGCCAGCAGCTTAGCCGGGAGGAGAGGCGCTTTCTTT	CASSLAGRRGAFF
TRBD1	.	TRBV2	TRBJ2-7	TGTGCCAGCTCATTCGGACAGGGAACCTACGAGCAGTACTTC	CASSFGQGTYEQYF
.	.	TRBV18	TRBJ2-1	TGTGCCAGCTCACGGGCGTCTCCATCCAACAACAATGAGCAGTTCTTC	CASSRASPSNNNEQFF
TRBD1	.	TRBV6-6	TRBJ1-2	TGTGCCAGCAGTTACCAAGACAGGGGCTTGTCGGATGGCTACACCTTC	CASSYQDRGLSDGYTF
.	.	TRBV15	TRBJ1-2	TGTGCCACCAGCAAACCCGGGGTATCCTGGGGCTACACCTTC	CATSKPGVSWGYTF
TRBD2	.	TRBV4-1	TRBJ2-1	TGCGCCAGCAGCCAAGTTCTTCCCGTAAGGGGCGCAAAGCGGGGGGCAAATGAGCAGTTCTTC	CASSQVLPVRGAKRGANEQFF
.	few	TRBV7-7	TRBJ2-5	TGTGCCAGCAGCTTCCGTATCAGGGAGACCCAGTACTTC	CASSFRIRETQYF
.	.	TRBV12-2	TRBJ2-1	TGTGCAAGTCGCCTCCGGACTAGCGGGGCGTTCAATGAGCAGTTCTTC	CASRLRTSGAFNEQFF
TRBD1	.	TRBV2	TRBJ1-6	TGTGCCAGCAGAGAGACAGGGGGCCCGAATTCACCCCTCCACTTT	CASRETGGPNSPLHF
.	.	TRBV30	TRBJ2-7	TGTGCTACCAGAGGGGGTGACTACTCCTACGAGCAGTACTTC	CATRGGDYSYEQYF
.	once	TRBV13	TRBJ1-4	TGTGCCAGCAGCTCAATCCTCGACAGATCAACTAATGAAAAACTGTTTTTT	CASSSILDRSTNEKLFF